This T cell receptor beta chain came from a study of CD8 T cells in ankylosing spondylitis. Study-level points and caveats: Clones that were linked to disease were CD8+ and were relatively rare in peripheral blood. The study identified a TCR beta motif of several highly homologous variants that appeared characteristic of ankylosing spondylitis blood. Certain motif variants had earlier been reported in reactive arthritis synovial fluid and blood.

This clonotype turned up a few times. Antigen specificity is unknown. TCRdb used MiXCR to reprocess the 5' RACE reads, holding one entry per CDR3 protein. The data show fewer than 750,000 distinct CDR3 sequences, roughly 19% seen once. The clonotype was recovered from a male donor with ankylosing spondylitis. Sequencing was done on a sample of blood, either unsorted or a sorted T cell fraction (not recorded which).

This CDR3 is CATSDPGSRGQGALTQYF. The CDR3 DNA is TGTGCCACCAGTGACCCGGGTAGCAGGGGCCAGGGTGCTCTTACGCAGTATTTT. The rearrangement uses TRBV24-1 and TRBJ2-3; tentative D call: TRBD1 (6 bases). Germline CDR1 is KGHDR and CDR2 is SFDVKD. The germline V and J ends were trimmed by 4 bases and 8 bases, with 27 bases remaining between them. This CDR3 spans 18 amino acids.